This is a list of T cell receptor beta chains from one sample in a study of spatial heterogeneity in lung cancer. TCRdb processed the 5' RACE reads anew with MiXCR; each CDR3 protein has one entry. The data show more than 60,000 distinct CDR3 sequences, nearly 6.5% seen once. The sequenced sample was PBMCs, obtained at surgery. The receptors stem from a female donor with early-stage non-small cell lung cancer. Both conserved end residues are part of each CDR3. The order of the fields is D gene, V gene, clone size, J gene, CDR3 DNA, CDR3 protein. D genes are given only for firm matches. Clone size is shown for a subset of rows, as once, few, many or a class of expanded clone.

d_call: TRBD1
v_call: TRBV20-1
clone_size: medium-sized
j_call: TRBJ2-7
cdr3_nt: TGCAGTGTCCCAGCCCCAACGGGACAGCCGTACGAGCAGTACTTC
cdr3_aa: CSVPAPTGQPYEQYF

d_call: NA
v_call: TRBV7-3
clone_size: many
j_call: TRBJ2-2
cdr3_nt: TGTGCCAGCAGCTTAGCCCCTCTCGCGAACACCGGGGAGCTGTTTTTT
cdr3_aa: CASSLAPLANTGELFF

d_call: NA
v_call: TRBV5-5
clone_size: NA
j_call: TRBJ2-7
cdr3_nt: TGTGCCAGCAGCCCCACTGAGCAGCTATACGAGCAGTACTTC
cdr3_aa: CASSPTEQLYEQYF

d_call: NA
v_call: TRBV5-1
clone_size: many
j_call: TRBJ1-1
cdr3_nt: TGCGCCAGCAGCTTGGAGAAGGGGAACACTGAAGCTTTCTTT
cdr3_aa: CASSLEKGNTEAFF

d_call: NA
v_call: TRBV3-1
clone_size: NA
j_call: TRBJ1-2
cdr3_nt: TGTGCCAGCAGCCAAGTCTCAGGAGGGGCCACCTTC
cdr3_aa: CASSQVSGGATF

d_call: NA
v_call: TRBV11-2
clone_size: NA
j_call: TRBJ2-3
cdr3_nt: TGTGCCAGCAGCTTAAATGGCGGGGGCACAGATACGCAGTATTTT
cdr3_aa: CASSLNGGGTDTQYF

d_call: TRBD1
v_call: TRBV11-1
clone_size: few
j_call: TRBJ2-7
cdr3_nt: TGTGCCAGCAGCGCGGACAGGAGATCGACTCGTTTTCACTACGAGCAGTACTTC
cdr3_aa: CASSADRRSTRFHYEQYF

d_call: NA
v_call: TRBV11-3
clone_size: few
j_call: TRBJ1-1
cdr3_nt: TGTGCCAGCAGCTTAGGGACCCTTCCCACTGAAGCTTTCTTT
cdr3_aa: CASSLGTLPTEAFF

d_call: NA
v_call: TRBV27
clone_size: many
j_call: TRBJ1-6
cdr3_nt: TGTGCCAGCAGTTTAGTTGGATTCGATAATTCACCCCTCCACTTT
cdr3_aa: CASSLVGFDNSPLHF

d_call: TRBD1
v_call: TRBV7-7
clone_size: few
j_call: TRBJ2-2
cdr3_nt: TGTGCTAGCAGCCGACAGGGGGATACCGGGGAGCTGTTTTTT
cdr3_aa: CASSRQGDTGELFF

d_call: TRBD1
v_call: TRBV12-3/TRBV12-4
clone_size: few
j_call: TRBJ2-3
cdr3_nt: TGTGCCAGATTGACAGGGGCGGATACGCAGTATTTT
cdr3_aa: CARLTGADTQYF

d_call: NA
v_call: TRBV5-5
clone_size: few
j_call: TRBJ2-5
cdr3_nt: TGTGCCAGCAGCTCCTATACCGGGACAACAGAGACCCAGTACTTC
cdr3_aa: CASSSYTGTTETQYF

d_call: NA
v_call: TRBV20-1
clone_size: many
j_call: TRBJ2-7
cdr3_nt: TGCAGTGCCCCGGGCGGGACCTCCTACGAGCAGTACTTC
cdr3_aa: CSAPGGTSYEQYF

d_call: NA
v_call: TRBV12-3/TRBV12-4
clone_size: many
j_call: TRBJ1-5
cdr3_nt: TGTGCCAGCAGTTTAGAGGGTATTAGCAATCAGCCCCAGCATTTT
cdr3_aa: CASSLEGISNQPQHF

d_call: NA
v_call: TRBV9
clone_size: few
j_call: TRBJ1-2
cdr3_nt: TGTGCCAGCAGCGTAGATGGGGGAGGCTATGGCTACACCTTC
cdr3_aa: CASSVDGGGYGYTF

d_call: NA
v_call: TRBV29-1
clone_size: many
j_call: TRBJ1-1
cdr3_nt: TGCAGCGTTGAAGTTGGAGCGGAAGCTTTCTTT
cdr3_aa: CSVEVGAEAFF

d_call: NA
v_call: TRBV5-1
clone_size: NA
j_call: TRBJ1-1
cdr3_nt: TGCGCCAGCAGCTTGGGAGGAGGCCAGGGGAACACTGAAGCTTTCTTT
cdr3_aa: CASSLGGGQGNTEAFF

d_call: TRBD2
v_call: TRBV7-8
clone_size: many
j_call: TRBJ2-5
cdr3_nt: TGTGCCAGCAGCTTCGGGACTAAAGAGACCCAGTACTTC
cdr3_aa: CASSFGTKETQYF

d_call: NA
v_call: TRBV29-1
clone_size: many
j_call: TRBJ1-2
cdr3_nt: TGCAGCATTCACAACAGGAACTATGGCTACACCTTC
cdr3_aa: CSIHNRNYGYTF

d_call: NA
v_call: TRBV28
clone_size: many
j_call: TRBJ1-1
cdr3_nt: TGTGCCAGCGGTGGGGGGTTGAACACTGAAGCTTTCTTT
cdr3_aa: CASGGGLNTEAFF

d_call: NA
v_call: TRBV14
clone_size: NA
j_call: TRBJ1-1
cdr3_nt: TGTGCCAGCAGACAAAGGGGCTTCGCTGAAGCTTTCTTT
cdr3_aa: CASRQRGFAEAFF

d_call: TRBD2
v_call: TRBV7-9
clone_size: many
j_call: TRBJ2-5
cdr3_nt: TGTGCCAGCAGCTTAAGTTCAAGTAGCGGGAAGGGGGAGACCCAGTACTTC
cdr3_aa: CASSLSSSSGKGETQYF

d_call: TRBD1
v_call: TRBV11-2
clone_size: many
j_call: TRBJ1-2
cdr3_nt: TGTGCCAGCAGTTTGGACAGGAACTATGGCTACACCTTC
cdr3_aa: CASSLDRNYGYTF

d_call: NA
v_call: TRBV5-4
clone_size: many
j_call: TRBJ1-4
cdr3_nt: TGTGCCAGCAGCTTGTGGGCAGCTAATGAAAAACTGTTTTTT
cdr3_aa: CASSLWAANEKLFF

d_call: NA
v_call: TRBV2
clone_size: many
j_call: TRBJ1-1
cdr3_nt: TGTGCCAGCATTATGAACACTGAAGCTTTCTTT
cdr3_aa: CASIMNTEAFF

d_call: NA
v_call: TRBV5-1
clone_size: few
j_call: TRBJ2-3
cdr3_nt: TGCGCCAGCAGCTTGGGCCGCATAACAGATACGCAGTATTTT
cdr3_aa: CASSLGRITDTQYF

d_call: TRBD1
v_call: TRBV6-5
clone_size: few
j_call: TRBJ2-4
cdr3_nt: TGTGCCAGCAGTTACTCTGGGACAGGGGTGAACATTCAGTACTTC
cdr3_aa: CASSYSGTGVNIQYF

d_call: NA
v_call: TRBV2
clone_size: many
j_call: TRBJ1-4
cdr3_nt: TGTGCCAGCAGTGACAGGGTAGGGGGTGAAAAACTGTTTTTT
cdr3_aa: CASSDRVGGEKLFF

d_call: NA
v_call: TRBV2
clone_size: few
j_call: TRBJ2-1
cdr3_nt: TGTGCCAGCAGTGAACCTCCCGGTGAGCAGTTCTTC
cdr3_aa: CASSEPPGEQFF

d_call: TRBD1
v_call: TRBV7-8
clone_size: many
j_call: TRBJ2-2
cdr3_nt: TGTGCCAGCAGCTCAATCGGACAGGGGTGGACCGGGGAGCTGTTTTTT
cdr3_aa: CASSSIGQGWTGELFF

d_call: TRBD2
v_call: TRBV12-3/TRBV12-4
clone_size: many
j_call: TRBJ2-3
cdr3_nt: TGTGCCAGCAGTTTAACTAGCGGGGGGGCAACAGATACGCAGTATTTT
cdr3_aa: CASSLTSGGATDTQYF

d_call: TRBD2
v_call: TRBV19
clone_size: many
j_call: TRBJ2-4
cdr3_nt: TGTGCCAGTAGTACTAGACTAGCGGGATCCAAAAACATTCAGTACTTC
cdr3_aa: CASSTRLAGSKNIQYF

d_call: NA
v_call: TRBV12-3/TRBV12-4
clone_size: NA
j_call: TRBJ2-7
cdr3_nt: TGTGCCAGCAGTTCCCCCGGGGGAAACGAGCAGTACTTC
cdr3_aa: CASSSPGGNEQYF

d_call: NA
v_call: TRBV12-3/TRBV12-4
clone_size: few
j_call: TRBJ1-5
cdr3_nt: TGTGCCAGCAGTTTCTCGGCTGGGGGTCAGCCCCAGCATTTT
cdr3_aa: CASSFSAGGQPQHF